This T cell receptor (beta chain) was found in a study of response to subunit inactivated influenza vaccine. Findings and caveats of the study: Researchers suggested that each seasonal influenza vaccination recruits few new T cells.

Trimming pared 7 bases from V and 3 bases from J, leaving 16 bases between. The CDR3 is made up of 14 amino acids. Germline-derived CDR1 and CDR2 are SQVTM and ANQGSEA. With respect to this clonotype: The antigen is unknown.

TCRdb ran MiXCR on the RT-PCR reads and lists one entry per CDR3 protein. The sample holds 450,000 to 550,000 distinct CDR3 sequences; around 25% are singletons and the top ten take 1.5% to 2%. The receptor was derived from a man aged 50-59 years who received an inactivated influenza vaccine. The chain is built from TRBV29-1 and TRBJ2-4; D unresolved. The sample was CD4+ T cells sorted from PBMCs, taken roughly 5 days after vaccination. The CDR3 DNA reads TGCAGCGCGACCGTTCCGCGTGGCAAAAACATTCAGTACTTC. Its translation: CSATVPRGKNIQYF.